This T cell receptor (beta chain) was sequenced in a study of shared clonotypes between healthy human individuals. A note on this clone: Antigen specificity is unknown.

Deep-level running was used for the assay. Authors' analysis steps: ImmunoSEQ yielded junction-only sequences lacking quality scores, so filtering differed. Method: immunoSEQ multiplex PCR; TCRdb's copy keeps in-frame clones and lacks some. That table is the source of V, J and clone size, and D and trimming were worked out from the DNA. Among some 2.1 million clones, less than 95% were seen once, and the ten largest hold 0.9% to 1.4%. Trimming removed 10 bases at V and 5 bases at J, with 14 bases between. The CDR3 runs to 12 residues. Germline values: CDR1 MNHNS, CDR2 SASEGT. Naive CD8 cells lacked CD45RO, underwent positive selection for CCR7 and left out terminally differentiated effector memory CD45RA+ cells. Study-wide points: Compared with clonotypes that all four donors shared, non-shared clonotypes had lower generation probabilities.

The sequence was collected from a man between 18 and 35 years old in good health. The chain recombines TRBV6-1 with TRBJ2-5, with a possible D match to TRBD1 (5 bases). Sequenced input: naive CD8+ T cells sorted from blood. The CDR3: CANSKGWETQYF. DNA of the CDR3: TGTGCCAATTCCAAGGGGTGGGAGACCCAGTACTTC.